These 8 T cell receptor beta chains came from one sample sequenced in a study of cytomegalovirus exposure and HLA in healthy donors. PCR was performed using 60 Vbeta and 13 Jbeta primers. Only in-frame clones appear in the TCRdb table, and some are missing; sequencing was by immunoSEQ multiplex PCR. Here the sample table reports about 130,000 clones. The specimen sequenced was PBMCs. Every receptor here comes from a man aged 25-45 years in good health and CMV-seronegative.

The chain is built from TRBV19 and TRBJ1-1, with D possibly matching TRBD1 (5 bases). This CDR3 region has 12 residues. V was shortened by 5 bases and J by 11 bases, with 15 bases between the two germline ends. Per germline, CDR1 LNHDA and CDR2 SQIVND (reference sequence). The CDR3 DNA is TGTGCCAGTAGTCCCCGGGGGGGGGACGCTTTCTTT. This codes for CASSPRGGDAFF.

The gene calls are TRBV30 and TRBJ1-2; D is perhaps TRBD1 (6 bases). V was cut by 4 bases and J by 4 bases, with 16 bases left in between. There are 14 residues in the CDR3. From germline, CDR1 is GTSNPN and CDR2 SVGIG (reference sequence). The CDR3 DNA sequence: TGTGCCTGGACTCTCAGGGGATCAGGCTATGGCTACACCTTC. Amino acids: CAWTLRGSGYGYTF.

V is TRBV19 and J is TRBJ2-7; no definite D call. V shed 0 bases and J shed 0 bases, with 6 bases lying between them. This CDR3 has 14 residues. CDR1 is LNHDA and CDR2 is SQIVND in the germline V gene (reference sequence). DNA of the CDR3: TGTGCCAGTAGTATAGAGGGCAGCTCCTACGAGCAGTACTTC. Its protein product is CASSIEGSSYEQYF. The whole variable domain, remainder taken from reference TRBV19 and TRBJ2-7, is DGGITQSPKYLFRKEGQNVTLSCEQNLNHDAMYWYRQDPGQGLRLIYYSQIVNDFQKGDIAEGYSVSREKKESFPLTVTSAQKNPTAFYLCASSIEGSSYEQYFGPGTRLTVT.

This chain connects TRBV27 to TRBJ2-1, with TRBD2 matching 8 bases. This CDR3 comprises 15 residues. The V and J ends lost 4 bases and 5 bases, in that order; junction bases with no gene match: 7. In germline, CDR1 is MNHEY, CDR2 SMNVEV (reference sequence). Written as DNA, the CDR3 is TGTGCCAGCAGTTCTGCCGGGACTAGAGACAATGAGCAGTTCTTC. It yields the protein CASSSAGTRDNEQFF.

The J gene is TRBJ1-5, the V gene TRBV6-5; TRBD1 agrees at 9 bases. Germline V CDR1 and CDR2: MNHEY, SVGAGI. V was pared by 5 bases and J by 1 base, with 3 bases of the junction left unmatched. This CDR3 comprises 15 residues. This chain's CDR3 is CASSRTGESNQPQHF. The CDR3, as DNA: TGTGCCAGCAGTCGGACAGGGGAAAGCAATCAGCCCCAGCATTTT.

This chain links TRBV6-5 with TRBJ1-2; 8 bases line up with TRBD1. Germline V gene data show CDR1 as MNHEY and CDR2 as SVGAGI. The trim removed 6 bases at V and 5 bases at J, leaving 11 bases unmatched. The CDR3 extends over 15 amino acids. CDR3 DNA sequence: TGTGCCAGCAGCAAAAAGGGACAGGAGACTTATGGCTACACCTTC. Its translation is CASSKKGQETYGYTF.

V gene TRBV7-9 combines with J gene TRBJ2-2, with 9 bases fitting TRBD2. Trimming cost V 4 bases and J 0 bases; bases outside gene matches: 3. Germline V gene sequence: CDR1 SEHNR, CDR2 FQNEAQ (reference sequence). The CDR3 has 16 amino acids. CDR3 nucleotides: TGTGCCAGCAGCTCATTAGCGGGGGCGAACACCGGGGAGCTGTTTTTT. Translation gives CASSSLAGANTGELFF.

The CDR3 nucleotides read TGTGCCAGCAGCCTTTATAGCGGGACCGAGACCCAGTACTTC. Its protein product is CASSLYSGTETQYF. This chain joins TRBV11-2 and TRBJ2-5; 8 positions match TRBD2. Per germline, CDR1 SGHAT and CDR2 FQNNGV. The V gene end was trimmed by 5 bases and the J gene end by 5 bases; junction bases not matched to a gene: 7. This CDR3 spans 14 amino acids.